The clone carrying this T cell receptor (beta chain) occurred many times. What it binds is not known. TCRbeta library preparation incorporated unique molecular identifiers. TCRdb re-analysed the PCR reads in MiXCR, keeping a single row per CDR3 protein. The repertoire holds 200,000 to 250,000 distinct CDR3 sequences, with under 13% as singletons. The sample comes from a study of T-cell reconstitution after alpha-beta-depleted transplantation in children. The study, taken as a whole, reports: From surviving recipient T cells and thymic progenitors came the high day-60 TCRbeta diversity observed in some patients.

This sequence was found in a child in the first two years of life with acute myeloid leukemia, due to receive a stem cell transplant. Sequencing was performed on PBMCs, taken before TCRalphabeta/CD19-depleted stem cell transplant.

The CDR3: CSASPIAGGTDTQYF. Here the CDR3 DNA reads TGCAGTGCTAGCCCTATAGCGGGAGGAACAGATACGCAGTATTTT. The rearrangement uses TRBV20-1 and TRBJ2-3; 10 bases are shared with TRBD2. With V trimmed by 3 bases and J by 3 bases, 6 bases remained unmatched. Germline V gene data show CDR1 as DFQATT and CDR2 as SNEGSKA (reference sequence). This CDR3 is 15 amino acids long.